The 25 T cell receptor beta chains reported below all come from one sample, sequenced in a study of T cells in localized non-small cell lung cancer. The assay was immunoSEQ multiplex PCR, and TCRdb's table has in-frame clones only and misses some. The profile covers about 77,000 clones, with 70% to 90% appearing a single time and roughly 20% taken by the ten largest. The sequences come from peripheral blood, collected before any cancer treatment. The receptors shown here come from a woman aged 35 to 69 with stage I squamous cell lung carcinoma.

The genes are TRBV2 and TRBJ2-7, with D possibly TRBD1 on 6 matching bases. The CDR3 is 15 residues long. Trimming cost V 6 bases and J 1 base, with 16 bases left between them. CDR1 SNHLY and CDR2 FYNNEI come from the germline V gene. The CDR3 region is CASSAGTRKSYEQYF. The CDR3 nucleotides are TGTGCCAGCAGCGCCGGGACACGCAAATCCTACGAGCAGTACTTC. The variable domain in full, completed from reference TRBV2 and TRBJ2-7, reads EPEVTQTPSHQVTQMGQEVILRCVPISNHLYFYWYRQILGQKVEFLVSFYNNEISEKSEIFDDQFSVERPDGSNFTLKIRSTKLEDSAMYFCASSAGTRKSYEQYFGPGTRLTVT.

The J gene is TRBJ1-1, the V gene TRBV11-1; D gene ambiguous. Per the germline V gene, CDR1 is SGHAT and CDR2 is FQDESV (reference sequence). The CDR3 covers 13 residues. V was cut by 1 base and J by 0 bases, with 3 bases left in between. CDR3 amino acids: CASSLEVNTEAFF. In nucleotides, the CDR3 is TGTGCCAGCAGCTTAGAAGTGAACACTGAAGCTTTCTTT.

This sequence joins TRBV19 and TRBJ1-1, with D hard to call. From germline, CDR1 is LNHDA and CDR2 SQIVND (reference sequence). V lost 3 bases and J 8 bases, leaving 19 bases between the germline ends. CDR3 size: 15 residues. CDR3 DNA: TGTGCCAGTAGTATCGGGAAAGCGGCAGCAGGAGAAGCTTTCTTT. This translates into CASSIGKAAAGEAFF.

This rearrangement joins TRBV5-1 to TRBJ1-2, with D tentatively TRBD1 (5 bases). Germline loops: CDR1 SGHRS, CDR2 YFSETQ. The CDR3 runs 14 residues. With 1 base removed from V and 3 bases from J, the gap between germline ends came to 10 bases. CDR3: CASSLPGRHYGYTF. The DNA of the CDR3 is TGCGCCAGCAGCTTGCCAGGGAGGCACTATGGCTACACCTTC.

V and J are TRBV30 and TRBJ1-6; tentatively, D is TRBD1 (5 bases). The V end lost 4 bases, the J end lost 8 bases, and 15 bases lay between the germline ends. The germline V gene encodes CDR1 GTSNPN and CDR2 SVGIG (reference sequence). CDR3 length: 14 amino acids. CDR3 residues: CAWTLGGDHSPLHF. CDR3 nucleotide sequence: TGTGCCTGGACCCTCGGAGGGGATCATTCACCCCTCCACTTT.

The genes are TRBV9 and TRBJ1-2; D may be TRBD1 (5 bases). The germline V gene encodes CDR1 SGDLS and CDR2 YYNGEE. The CDR3 is 12 amino acids. Trimming removed 4 bases from V and 4 bases from J, with 8 bases in between. CDR3 in DNA: TGTGCCAGCAGCCGGGGGTCCTATGGCTACACCTTC. Translated, it gives CASSRGSYGYTF.

The V and J genes are TRBV6-1 and TRBJ2-4, with TRBD2 identical over 8 bases. Germline CDR1 is MNHNS and CDR2 is SASEGT. Trimming removed 3 bases from V and 9 bases from J; junction bases left unmatched: 7. The CDR3 is 14 residues long. This chain's CDR3 is CASSDGGGSSIQYF. The CDR3 region has the DNA TGTGCCAGCAGTGATGGCGGGGGGAGTTCCATTCAGTACTTC.

This rearrangement joins TRBV5-1 to TRBJ1-2, with TRBD1 matching over 8 bases. This CDR3 comprises 15 residues. Per germline, CDR1 SGHRS and CDR2 YFSETQ. V dropped 1 base and J dropped 2; count of bases not matched to a gene: 4. The CDR3 sequence is CASSLQTGGNYGYTF. CDR3 DNA sequence: TGCGCCAGCAGCTTGCAAACAGGGGGAAACTATGGCTACACCTTC.

In its sample, this clone was seen a few times. The gene calls are TRBV19 and TRBJ1-2; TRBD1 might be the D (5 bases). Germline CDR1 LNHDA, CDR2 SQIVND (reference sequence). With 7 bases removed from V and 4 bases from J, the gap between germline ends came to 13 bases. The CDR3 consists of 13 residues. CDR3 sequence (DNA): TGTGCCAGTACTCTCCGGGACCTCTATGGCTACACCTTC. Protein product: CASTLRDLYGYTF.

This chain joins TRBV28 and TRBJ1-5; D may be TRBD1 (6 bases). Per the germline V gene, CDR1 is MDHEN and CDR2 is SYDVKM. The CDR3 runs to 13 residues. V lost 11 bases and J lost 0, with 11 bases in between. The CDR3 spells CAGGRASNQPQHF. The CDR3 nucleotides read TGTGCCGGGGGCAGGGCTAGCAATCAGCCCCAGCATTTT.

Note on this clone: Other nucleotide sequences in the sample specify the same CDR3. This rearrangement joins TRBV30 to TRBJ1-1; TRBD1 might be the D (5 bases). Germline V gene data show CDR1 as GTSNPN and CDR2 as SVGIG (reference sequence). This CDR3 region has 14 residues. Trimming took 0 bases from V and 2 from J, leaving 10 bases between them. In nucleotides, the CDR3 is TGTGCCTGGAGTGTGGGGGACCATAACACTGAAGCTTTCTTT. Protein sequence: CAWSVGDHNTEAFF.

This clone was counted a single time. The chain employs TRBV5-1 and TRBJ1-2; no clear D gene. Deletions cut 0 bases from V and 4 bases from J, with 13 bases between. CDR1 and CDR2 (germline): SGHRS, YFSETQ. This CDR3 has 15 residues. The CDR3 DNA reads TGCGCCAGCAGCTTGGACGCCAGCAGCATCTATGGCTACACCTTC. Protein product: CASSLDASSIYGYTF.

The chain recombines TRBV7-9 with TRBJ1-1; D gene unclear. Germline CDR1 reads SEHNR; CDR2 reads FQNEAQ (reference sequence). The CDR3 is 15 residues long. V lost 2 bases and J 4 bases, leaving 14 bases between the germline ends. The CDR3 region is CASSLSSLSGTEAFF. CDR3 sequence (DNA): TGTGCCAGCAGCTTAAGTTCGCTTTCGGGCACTGAAGCTTTCTTT.

The rearrangement links TRBV6-5 to TRBJ1-1; D not certain. Trimming stripped 6 bases from V and 3 bases from J, with 8 bases between. The CDR3 has 12 residues. The germline V gene encodes CDR1 MNHEY and CDR2 SVGAGI. CDR3 nucleotide sequence: TGTGCCAGCAGCCTTTTAGACACTGAAGCTTTCTTT. Its translation is CASSLLDTEAFF.

This chain connects TRBV4-1 to TRBJ1-2; no clear D. The CDR3 sequence is 15 residues long. Germline V gene lookup returns CDR1 MGHRA and CDR2 YSYEKL. Trimming left V 4 bases short and J 2 bases short, with 14 bases between. In DNA form, the CDR3 reads TGCGCCAGCAGCCCGGGCGTAAGCCCGAACTATGGCTACACCTTC. Translated: CASSPGVSPNYGYTF.

The genes are TRBV6-1 and TRBJ2-4; TRBD2 is a possible D gene (5 bases). The V and J ends lost 0 bases and 5 bases respectively, with 17 bases between them. CDR3 length equals 17 residues. CDR1 is MNHNS, CDR2 SASEGT, per germline. The CDR3 nucleotides read TGTGCCAGCAGTGAAGCGGCGGGTGGACCACTCCAAAACATTCAGTACTTC. Protein: CASSEAAGGPLQNIQYF.

This sequence joins TRBV10-3 and TRBJ2-1, with D tentatively TRBD1 (7 bases). Looked up from germline, CDR1 is ENHRY and CDR2 is SYGVKD. The CDR3 length is 17 residues. V was shortened by 0 bases and J by 3 bases, with 15 bases between the two germline ends. The CDR3 sequence: CAISESEEGASYNEQFF. For the CDR3, the DNA is TGTGCCATCAGTGAGTCTGAGGAGGGGGCGAGCTACAATGAGCAGTTCTTC.

The genes are TRBV19 and TRBJ2-2; no clear D. The length of the CDR3 is 14 residues. The V end lost 5 bases, the J end lost 6 bases, and 13 bases lay between the germline ends. Germline CDR1 and CDR2: LNHDA and SQIVND (reference sequence). The CDR3 DNA is TGTGCCAGTAGTGTGGGAAGTTGGGCCGGGGAGCTGTTTTTT. Translation gives CASSVGSWAGELFF. The full variable domain, its missing parts supplied by reference TRBV19 and TRBJ2-2, is DGGITQSPKYLFRKEGQNVTLSCEQNLNHDAMYWYRQDPGQGLRLIYYSQIVNDFQKGDIAEGYSVSREKKESFPLTVTSAQKNPTAFYLCASSVGSWAGELFFGEGSRLTVL.

V is TRBV15 and J is TRBJ1-1, with 7 positions matching TRBD1. Germline V gives CDR1 LNHNV, CDR2 YYDKDF (reference sequence). After removal of 8 bases from V and 0 bases from J, the junction contained 9 bases not matched to a gene. The CDR3 length is 15 residues. Here the CDR3 reads CATGRGGALNTEAFF. The CDR3 coding sequence is TGTGCCACCGGGCGAGGGGGCGCTTTGAACACTGAAGCTTTCTTT.

The chain uses TRBV2 and TRBJ1-1; D not certain. Germline V gene data show CDR1 as SNHLY and CDR2 as FYNNEI. The CDR3 contains 14 residues. Trimming took off 4 bases at V and 1 base at J, with 10 bases between the two ends. CDR3 sequence reads: CASSAGVKNTEAFF. CDR3 nucleotides: TGTGCCAGCAGTGCTGGGGTGAAGAACACTGAAGCTTTCTTT.

The genes are TRBV29-1 and TRBJ1-1; the D is unclear. The CDR3 has 13 amino acids. Trimming removed 5 bases at V and 0 bases at J, with 10 bases between. The V gene's germline CDR1 is SQVTM and CDR2 ANQGSEA. In DNA, the CDR3 is TGCAGCGTTCGTCGGCCCTTGAACACTGAAGCTTTCTTT. Its translation is CSVRRPLNTEAFF.

This clone was counted once. The J gene is TRBJ2-7, the V gene TRBV7-8, with TRBD1 as a possible D gene (5 bases). CDR3 length: 14 amino acids. The V and J ends lost 1 base and 1 base respectively, with 8 bases between them. The germline CDR1 and CDR2 sequences are SGHVS and FQNEAQ. The CDR3 coding sequence is TGTGCCAGCAGCTTAGGAGCAGGGTCCTACGAGCAGTACTTC. This gives the protein CASSLGAGSYEQYF.

The V call is TRBV12-5, the J call TRBJ2-2; tentative D call: TRBD1 (5 bases). Germline-derived CDR1 and CDR2 are LGHNT and FRNRAP. This CDR3 comprises 17 residues. Trimming took off 0 bases at V and 5 bases at J, with 16 bases between the two ends. The CDR3 reads CASGLVHKGRFTGELFF. The DNA for the CDR3 is TGTGCTAGTGGTTTGGTACACAAGGGGCGATTTACCGGGGAGCTGTTTTTT.

This clone appeared a single time. This chain connects TRBV5-1 to TRBJ1-5; D perhaps matches TRBD1 (6 bases). Germline CDR1 reads SGHRS; CDR2 reads YFSETQ. The CDR3 runs to 17 residues. The ends were cut back, 1 base at V and 2 bases at J, with 16 bases in the middle. The CDR3 region has the DNA TGCGCCAGCAGCTTGACGCCATCAGGGGAGGGCAATCAGCCCCAGCATTTT. Its translation is CASSLTPSGEGNQPQHF.

The rearrangement uses TRBV10-1 and TRBJ1-2, with a possible D match to TRBD1 (5 bases). The germline gives CDR1 WNHNN, CDR2 SYGVQD (reference sequence). With 0 bases removed from V and 7 bases from J, the gap between germline ends came to 15 bases. The CDR3 spans 15 residues. CDR3: CASSESVGGAAGYTF. The CDR3 DNA reads as TGCGCCAGCAGTGAGTCGGTTGGAGGGGCCGCTGGCTACACCTTC.